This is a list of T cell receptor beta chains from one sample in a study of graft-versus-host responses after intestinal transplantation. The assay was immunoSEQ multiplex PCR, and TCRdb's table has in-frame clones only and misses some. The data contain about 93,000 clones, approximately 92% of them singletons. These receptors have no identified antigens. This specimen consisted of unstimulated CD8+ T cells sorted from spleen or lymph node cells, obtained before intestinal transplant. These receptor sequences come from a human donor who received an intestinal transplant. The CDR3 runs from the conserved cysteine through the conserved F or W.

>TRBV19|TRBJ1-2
CASRIQGSNYGYTF
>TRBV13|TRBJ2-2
CASSRLTRTGTSGRSGELFF
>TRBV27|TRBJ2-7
CASMTGGSYEQYF
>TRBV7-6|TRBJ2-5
CASSLTTLAGETQYF
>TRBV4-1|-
CASSLNSGAYEQYF
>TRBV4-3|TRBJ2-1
CASSQESRPRLVYNEQFF
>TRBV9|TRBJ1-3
CASSVAGDSGNTIYF
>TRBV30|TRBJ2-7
CAWSILAVEQYF
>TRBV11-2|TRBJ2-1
CASSIRLDAGEQFF
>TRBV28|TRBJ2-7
CASSLPWTGDEQYF
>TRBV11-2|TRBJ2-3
CASSFVGGSSDTQYF
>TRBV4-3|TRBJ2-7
CASSPSGGYEQYF
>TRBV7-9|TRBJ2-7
CASSLAGVPYEQYF
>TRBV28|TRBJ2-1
CASSRGSEQFF
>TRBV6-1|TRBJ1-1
CASGPRGLEAFF
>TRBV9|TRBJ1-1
CASSVGRGGTEAFF
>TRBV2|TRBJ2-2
CASRMLLAGAGGELFF
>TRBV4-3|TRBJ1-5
CASSLNTGGDQPQHF
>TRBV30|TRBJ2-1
CACPRESGANEQFF
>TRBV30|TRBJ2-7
CAWRGSGGDEQYF
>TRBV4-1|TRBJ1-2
CASSTDDRGPAGGYTF
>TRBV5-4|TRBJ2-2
CASSEAGWNTGELFF
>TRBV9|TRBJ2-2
CASSNDRSKPTGELFF
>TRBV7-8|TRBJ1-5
CASSLDNRGSLYSNQPQHF
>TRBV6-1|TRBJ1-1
CASSGQGAALNTEAFF
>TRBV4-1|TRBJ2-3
CASSQEPGLATDTQYF
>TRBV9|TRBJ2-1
CASSVTLLYSYNEQFF
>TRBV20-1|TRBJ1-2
CSAGQSYGYTF
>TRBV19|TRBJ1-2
CASSIGPYGYTF
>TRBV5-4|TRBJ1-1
CASSLAQVMNTEAFF